A single T cell receptor (beta chain) is shown here with its context. CDR1 and CDR2 from the germline V gene are SQVTM and ANQGSEA. The CDR3 consists of 16 residues. V shed 5 bases and J 0 bases; nucleotides not matched to a gene: 10. Libraries were prepared by immunoSEQ multiplex PCR; TCRdb keeps only in-frame clonotypes and omits some of them. In the table there are about 50,000 clones, roughly 96% of which are singletons. This sample is part of a study of technical replicates of blood from a few donors. The clonotype was recovered from a human donor in good health. Some clones in this sample may be carry-over from other donors' samples. The rearrangement links TRBV29-1 to TRBJ2-4; 7 bases are shared with TRBD1. The source material was PBMCs. As DNA, the CDR3 is TGCAGCGTTTTGGACCCAGGGGGTCTAGCCAAAAACATTCAGTACTTC. It translates to CSVLDPGGLAKNIQYF.